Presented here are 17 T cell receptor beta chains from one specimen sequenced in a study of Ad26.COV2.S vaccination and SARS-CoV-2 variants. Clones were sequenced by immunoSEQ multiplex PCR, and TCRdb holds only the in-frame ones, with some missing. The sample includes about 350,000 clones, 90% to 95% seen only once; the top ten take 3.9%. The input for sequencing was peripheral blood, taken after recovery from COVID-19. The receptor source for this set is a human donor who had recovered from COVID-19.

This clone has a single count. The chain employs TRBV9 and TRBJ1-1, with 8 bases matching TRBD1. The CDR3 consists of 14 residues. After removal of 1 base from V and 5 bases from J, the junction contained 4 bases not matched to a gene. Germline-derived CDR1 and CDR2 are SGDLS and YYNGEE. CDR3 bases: TGTGCCAGCAGCGTATTCAGGGGGCTAACTGAAGCTTTCTTT. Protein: CASSVFRGLTEAFF.

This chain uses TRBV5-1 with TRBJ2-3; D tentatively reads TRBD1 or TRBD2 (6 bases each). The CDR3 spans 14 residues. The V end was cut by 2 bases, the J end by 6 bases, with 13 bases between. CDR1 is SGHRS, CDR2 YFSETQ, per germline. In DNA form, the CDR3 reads TGCGCCAGCAGCTTAATCCCGGGGGCGGATACGCAGTATTTT. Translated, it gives CASSLIPGADTQYF.

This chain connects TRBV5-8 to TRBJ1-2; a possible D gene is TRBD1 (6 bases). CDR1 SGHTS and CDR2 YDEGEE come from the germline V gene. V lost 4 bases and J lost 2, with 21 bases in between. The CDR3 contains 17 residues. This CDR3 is CASSIPSGDVGNYGYTF. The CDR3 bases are TGTGCCAGCAGCATACCTTCAGGGGACGTTGGAAACTATGGCTACACCTTC.

The CDR3 spells CASSFFGATNEKLFF. In DNA, the CDR3 is TGCGCCAGCAGCTTTTTCGGCGCAACTAATGAAAAACTGTTTTTT. V usage is TRBV5-1 and J usage is TRBJ1-4; D is ambiguous. The CDR3 totals 15 residues. CDR1 and CDR2 (germline): SGHRS, YFSETQ. V lost 2 bases and J 0 bases, leaving 8 bases between the germline ends.

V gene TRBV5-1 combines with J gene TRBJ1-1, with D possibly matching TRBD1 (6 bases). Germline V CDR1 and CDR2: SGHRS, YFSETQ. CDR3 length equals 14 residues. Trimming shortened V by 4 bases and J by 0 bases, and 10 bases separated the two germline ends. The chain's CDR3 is CASSIQGLNTEAFF. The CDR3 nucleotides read TGCGCCAGCAGCATACAGGGTTTGAACACTGAAGCTTTCTTT.

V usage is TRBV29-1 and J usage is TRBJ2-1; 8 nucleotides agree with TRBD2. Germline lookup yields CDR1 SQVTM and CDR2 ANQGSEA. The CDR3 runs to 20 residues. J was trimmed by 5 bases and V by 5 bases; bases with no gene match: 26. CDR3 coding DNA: TGCAGCGTTCGACGGATTCCCGCTTTACTAGCGGAGGCCTTAAACAATGAGCAGTTCTTC. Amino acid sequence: CSVRRIPALLAEALNNEQFF.

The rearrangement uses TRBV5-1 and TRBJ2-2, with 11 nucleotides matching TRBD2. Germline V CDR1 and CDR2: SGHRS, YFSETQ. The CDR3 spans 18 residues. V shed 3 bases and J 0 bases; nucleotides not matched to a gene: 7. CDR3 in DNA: TGCGCCAGCAGCTGGACACTAGCGGGGGAATCGAACACCGGGGAGCTGTTTTTT. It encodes CASSWTLAGESNTGELFF.

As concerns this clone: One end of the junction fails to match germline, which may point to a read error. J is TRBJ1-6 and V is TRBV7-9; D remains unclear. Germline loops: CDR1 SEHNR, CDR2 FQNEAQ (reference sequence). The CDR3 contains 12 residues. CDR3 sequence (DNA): TGTGCCAGCAGCTCCTATGATTCACCCCTCCACTTT. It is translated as CASSSYDSPLHF.

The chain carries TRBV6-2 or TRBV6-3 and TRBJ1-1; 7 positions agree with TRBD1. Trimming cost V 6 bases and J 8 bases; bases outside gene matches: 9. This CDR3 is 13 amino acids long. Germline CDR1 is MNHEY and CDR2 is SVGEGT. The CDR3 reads CASSIRGTAEAFF. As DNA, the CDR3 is TGTGCCAGCAGCATCCGTGGGACAGCCGAAGCTTTCTTT.

The CDR3 DNA is TGCGCCAGCAGCTCCGCATTCACCGGGGAGCTGTTTTTT. The encoded protein is CASSSAFTGELFF. The V call is TRBV5-1, the J call TRBJ2-2; D is unresolved. Germline assignment: CDR1 SGHRS and CDR2 YFSETQ. The CDR3 runs 13 residues. V lost 3 bases to trimming and J lost 4 bases, with 7 bases between them.

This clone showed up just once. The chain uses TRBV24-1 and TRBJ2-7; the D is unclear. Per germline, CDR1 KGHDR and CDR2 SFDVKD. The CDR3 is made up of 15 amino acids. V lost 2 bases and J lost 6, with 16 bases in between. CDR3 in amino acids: CATSDSPPRAPEQYF. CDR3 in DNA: TGTGCCACCAGTGATTCCCCTCCACGGGCTCCCGAGCAGTACTTC.

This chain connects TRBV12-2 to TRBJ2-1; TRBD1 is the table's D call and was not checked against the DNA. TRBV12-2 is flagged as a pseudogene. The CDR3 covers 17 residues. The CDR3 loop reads CASRLALGIGGYNEQFF. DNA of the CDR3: TGTGCAAGTCGCTTAGCTTTGGGAATAGGGGGCTACAATGAGCAGTTCTTC.

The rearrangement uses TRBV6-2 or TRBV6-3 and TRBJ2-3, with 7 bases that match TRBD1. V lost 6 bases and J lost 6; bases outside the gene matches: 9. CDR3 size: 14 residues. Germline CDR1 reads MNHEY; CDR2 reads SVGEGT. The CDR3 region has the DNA TGTGCCAGCAGCCTAAGGGGGCCAGCGGATACGCAGTATTTT. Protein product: CASSLRGPADTQYF.

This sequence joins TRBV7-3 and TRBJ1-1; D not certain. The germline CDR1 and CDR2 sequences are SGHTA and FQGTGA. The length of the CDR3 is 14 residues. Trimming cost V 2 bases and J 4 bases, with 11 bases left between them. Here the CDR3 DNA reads TGTGCCAGCAGCTTATCGGGGTATAGCACTGAAGCTTTCTTT. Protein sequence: CASSLSGYSTEAFF.

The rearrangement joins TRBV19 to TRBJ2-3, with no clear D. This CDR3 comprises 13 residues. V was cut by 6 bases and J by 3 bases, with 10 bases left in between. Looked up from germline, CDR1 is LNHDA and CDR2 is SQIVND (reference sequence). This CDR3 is CASSAPRTDTQYF. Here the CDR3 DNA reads TGTGCCAGTAGCGCCCCTCGGACAGATACGCAGTATTTT.

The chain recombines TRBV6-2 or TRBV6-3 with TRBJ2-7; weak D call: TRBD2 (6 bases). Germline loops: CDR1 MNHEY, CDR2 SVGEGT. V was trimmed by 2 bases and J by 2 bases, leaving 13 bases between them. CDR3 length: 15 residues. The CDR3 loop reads CASSYARGRTYEQYF. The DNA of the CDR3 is TGTGCCAGCAGTTACGCGCGGGGACGTACCTACGAGCAGTACTTC.

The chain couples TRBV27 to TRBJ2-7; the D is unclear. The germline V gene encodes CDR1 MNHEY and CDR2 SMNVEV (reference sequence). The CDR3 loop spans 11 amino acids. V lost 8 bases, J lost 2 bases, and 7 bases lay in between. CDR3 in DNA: TGTGCCAGCGCCGGGCCCTACGAGCAGTACTTC. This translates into CASAGPYEQYF.